These 28 T cell receptor beta chains share one sample of origin, sequenced in a study of spatial heterogeneity in lung cancer. Time point defined: sample taken at primary tumor resection. The study sequenced unsorted whole RNA from tumor, nontumor lung or frozen PBMC. TCRdb fed the 5' RACE reads into MiXCR, producing one record per CDR3 protein. The sample consists of about 38,000 distinct CDR3 sequences, around 7.5% of them appearing once. The source material was PBMCs, sampled at surgery. The receptors come from a male donor with early-stage non-small cell lung cancer.

This clonotype has a handful of counts. The chain carries TRBV6-5 and TRBJ1-6; 9 positions agree with TRBD1. Germline V lookup: CDR1 MNHEY, CDR2 SVGAGI. Trimming removed 2 bases from V and 10 bases from J; junction bases left unmatched: 3. This CDR3 has 14 residues. CDR3 DNA: TGTGCCAGCAGTTACCGGACAGGGGAATCACCCCTCCACTTT. Translated: CASSYRTGESPLHF.

This clonotype came up many times. The chain couples TRBV19 to TRBJ2-3, with 8 bases aligning to TRBD2. Germline V CDR1 and CDR2: LNHDA, SQIVND (reference sequence). The CDR3 consists of 13 residues. J gave up 4 bases and V 7 bases, and 4 bases lay outside the gene matches. CDR3 protein: CASKGLGADTQYF. The CDR3 region has the DNA TGTGCCAGTAAGGGACTAGGCGCAGATACGCAGTATTTT.

This clonotype was recorded many times. The gene calls are TRBV6-6 and TRBJ1-1; no reliable D call. The CDR3 covers 11 residues. The V gene lost 7 bases and the J gene lost 3 bases, with 6 bases spanning the gap. Germline V gives CDR1 MNHNY, CDR2 SVGAGI (reference sequence). The CDR3 region is CASKGYTEAFF. CDR3 bases: TGTGCCAGCAAGGGTTACACTGAAGCTTTCTTT.

Many counts were recorded for this clonotype. The rearrangement uses TRBV4-3 and TRBJ1-4; D possibly corresponds to TRBD1 (5 bases). V lost 4 bases to trimming and J lost 0 bases, with 18 bases between them. The length of the CDR3 is 18 residues. Per the germline V gene, CDR1 is LGHNA and CDR2 is YSLEER. The CDR3 protein is CASSRGDGAFATNEKLFF. DNA of the CDR3: TGCGCCAGCAGCCGCGGCGACGGGGCCTTTGCAACTAATGAAAAACTGTTTTTT.

At least ten counts were recorded for this clonotype. The chain links TRBV12-3 or TRBV12-4 to TRBJ1-1; the D is unclear. This CDR3 has 11 residues. V lost 7 bases, J lost 6 bases, and 9 bases lay in between. The CDR3 region is CASNPSAEAFF. The CDR3 bases are TGTGCCAGCAACCCGTCGGCTGAAGCTTTCTTT.

In its sample, this clonotype was seen many times. The CDR3 here is CASSLGQGNVNEQFF. The CDR3 nucleotides are TGCGCCAGCAGCCTGGGACAGGGGAACGTCAATGAGCAGTTCTTC. The chain links TRBV5-1 to TRBJ2-1; TRBD1 aligns across 10 bases. Per germline, CDR1 SGHRS and CDR2 YFSETQ. This CDR3 region has 15 residues. V was clipped by 4 bases and J by 6 bases; unmatched bases: 7.

This clonotype appeared many times. The V and J genes are TRBV11-1 and TRBJ1-2; D is ambiguous. This CDR3 is 14 amino acids long. V was trimmed by 5 bases and J by 4 bases, leaving 14 bases between them. Germline CDR1 SGHAT, CDR2 FQDESV (reference sequence). CDR3 DNA: TGTGCCAGCAGCCACCCCCCTCGGAGCTATGGCTACACCTTC. Its translation is CASSHPPRSYGYTF.

V and J are TRBV25-1 and TRBJ1-1; weak D call: TRBD1 (6 bases). Deletions cut 5 bases from V and 6 bases from J, with 16 bases between. Per the germline V gene, CDR1 is MGHDK and CDR2 is SYGVNS. The CDR3 sequence is 14 residues long. The CDR3 loop is CASSPQGRRPEAFF. CDR3 nucleotides: TGTGCCAGCAGTCCCCAGGGGAGGCGGCCTGAAGCTTTCTTT.

This clonotype appeared a few times. This chain connects TRBV6-6 to TRBJ1-1, with a tentative D call TRBD1 (6 bases). V shed 4 bases and J shed 7 bases, with 10 bases lying between them. CDR3 size: 12 residues. Germline V CDR1 and CDR2: MNHNY, SVGAGI (reference sequence). The CDR3 nucleotides read TGTGCCAGCAGTTCTCAGGGGTTTGAAGCTTTCTTT. It encodes CASSSQGFEAFF.

With regard to this clonotype: Being one base from a much bigger clone, this may be a read error. The chain couples TRBV9 to TRBJ2-3; 10 bases line up with TRBD1. Germline CDR1 reads SGDLS; CDR2 reads YYNGEE. The CDR3 extends over 15 amino acids. CDR3 nucleotide sequence: TGTGTCAGCAGCGTAAGACAGGGGGCTGAAGATACGCAGTATTTT. Its protein is CVSSVRQGAEDTQYF. The full variable domain, rest sourced from reference TRBV9 and TRBJ2-3, is DSGVTQTPKHLITATGQRVTLRCSPRSGDLSVYWYQQSLDQGLQFLIQYYNGEERAKGNILERFSAQQFPDLHSELNLSSLELGDSALYFCVSSVRQGAEDTQYFGPGTRLTVL.

This clonotype was seen a handful of times. This chain links TRBV23-1 with TRBJ2-7; D is perhaps TRBD1 or TRBD2 (5 bases each). TRBV23-1 is an ORF; its function is uncertain. Trimming took 7 bases from V and 4 from J, leaving 20 bases between them. The CDR3 is 15 residues long. CDR3 protein: CASIQTRGGLYEQYF. CDR3 sequence (DNA): TGCGCCAGCATCCAGACCCGGGGCGGGTTATACGAGCAGTACTTC.

V is TRBV30 and J is TRBJ2-7; D may be TRBD1 (5 bases). The germline V gene has CDR1 GTSNPN and CDR2 SVGIG (reference sequence). The CDR3 totals 12 residues. Trimming cost V 8 bases and J 2 bases, with 13 bases left between them. The CDR3 loop reads CAGSDSTYEQYF. The CDR3, as DNA: TGTGCCGGATCCGACAGTACCTACGAGCAGTACTTC.

This clonotype was seen repeatedly, ten times or more. The chain recombines TRBV6-2 or TRBV6-3 with TRBJ2-7; D remains unclear. Germline assignment: CDR1 MNHEY and CDR2 SVGEGT. The CDR3 is 12 residues long. V was cut by 0 bases and J by 3 bases, with 3 bases left in between. CDR3 in DNA: TGTGCCAGCAGTTACTCTAGCTACGAGCAGTACGTC. This gives the protein CASSYSSYEQYV.

This clonotype was seen ten or more times. The chain employs TRBV28 and TRBJ2-6, with 8 bases aligning to TRBD2. J gave up 2 bases and V 5 bases, and 2 bases lay outside the gene matches. CDR1 and CDR2 from the germline V gene are MDHEN and SYDVKM. The CDR3 is made up of 15 amino acids. The CDR3 DNA sequence: TGTGCCAGCAGTCCGGGGGGGGCTGGGGCCAACGTCCTGACTTTC. This sequence encodes CASSPGGAGANVLTF.

V and J are TRBV20-1 and TRBJ1-1; D call uncertain. The CDR3 length is 13 residues. The germline CDR1 and CDR2 sequences are DFQATT and SNEGSKA (reference sequence). The V gene lost 2 bases and the J gene lost 2 bases, with 9 bases spanning the gap. CDR3 region: CSARHITNTEAFF. The CDR3 nucleotides are TGCAGTGCTAGACATATAACAAACACTGAAGCTTTCTTT.

This clonotype was seen ten or more times. V is TRBV11-2 and J is TRBJ2-2; D possibly matches TRBD1 or TRBD2 (5 bases each). Trimming shortened V by 3 bases and J by 4 bases, and 12 bases separated the two germline ends. Germline V CDR1 and CDR2: SGHAT, FQNNGV. This CDR3 region has 15 residues. CDR3 sequence reads: CASSFPSGATGELFF. The DNA of the CDR3 is TGTGCCAGCAGCTTTCCTTCCGGGGCCACCGGGGAGCTGTTTTTT.

The table lists this clonotype with a few counts. This chain's CDR3 is CASSPEVAGDYNEQFF. The CDR3 nucleotides read TGTGCCAGCAGCCCCGAGGTAGCGGGAGACTACAATGAGCAGTTCTTC. The gene calls are TRBV6-2 or TRBV6-3 and TRBJ2-1; 9 bases align to TRBD2. The germline V gene has CDR1 MNHEY and CDR2 SVGEGT. The CDR3 spans 16 residues. V was clipped by 6 bases and J by 3 bases; unmatched bases: 9.

This clonotype was seen at least ten times. This chain uses TRBV29-1 with TRBJ2-7; TRBD2 matches 8 bases. CDR1 is SQVTM, CDR2 ANQGSEA, per germline. This CDR3 has 12 residues. The V segment lost 2 bases and the J segment 7 bases; nucleotides outside the gene matches: 4. CDR3: CSVEKAGAEQYF. Written as DNA, the CDR3 is TGCAGCGTTGAAAAAGCGGGGGCAGAGCAGTACTTC.

This clonotype was observed a handful of times. The chain combines TRBV7-9 with TRBJ2-2, with D perhaps assigned TRBD1 or TRBD2 (5 bases each). The CDR3 is made up of 15 amino acids. Trimming cost V 5 bases and J 5 bases, with 15 bases left between them. Germline V gene data show CDR1 as SEHNR and CDR2 as FQNEAQ (reference sequence). The CDR3 region has the DNA TGTGCCAGCAGCCCGCCAGGGAGTCGGACCGGGGAGCTGTTTTTT. Translated, it gives CASSPPGSRTGELFF.

This clonotype was seen repeatedly, ten times or more. J is TRBJ2-3 and V is TRBV3-1, with 10 bases identical to TRBD2. The J segment lost 4 bases and the V segment lost 4 bases, leaving 5 bases of the junction unmatched. The CDR3 extends over 15 amino acids. Germline CDR1 and CDR2: LGHDT and YNNKEL (reference sequence). DNA of the CDR3: TGTGCCAGCAGCCTGGGACTAGCGAGCGCAGATACGCAGTATTTT. Amino acids: CASSLGLASADTQYF.

This rearrangement joins TRBV5-6 to TRBJ2-7; maybe TRBD1 (5 bases). The germline CDR1 and CDR2 sequences are SGHDT and YYEEEE. Trimming took 2 bases from V and 2 from J, leaving 14 bases between them. CDR3 length equals 15 residues. The CDR3 spells CASSFFDSPTYEQYF. The CDR3 region has the DNA TGTGCCAGCAGCTTTTTTGACAGCCCCACCTACGAGCAGTACTTC.

This clonotype came up once. The J gene is TRBJ1-1, the V gene TRBV5-1; a possible D gene is TRBD1 (5 bases). Per germline, CDR1 SGHRS and CDR2 YFSETQ. The CDR3 contains 15 residues. Deletions cut 4 bases from V and 1 base from J, with 14 bases between. This chain's CDR3 is CASSLPEGQNTEAFF. The CDR3 nucleotides are TGCGCCAGCAGCCTCCCGGAGGGGCAGAACACTGAAGCTTTCTTT.

The chain employs TRBV4-1 and TRBJ2-4, with D possibly TRBD1 on 6 matching bases. There are 14 residues in the CDR3. Germline V gene sequence: CDR1 MGHRA, CDR2 YSYEKL. V lost 4 bases and J 0 bases, leaving 7 bases between the germline ends. In DNA, the CDR3 is TGCGCCAGCAGCCCCAGGGGAGCCAAAAACATTCAGTACTTC. Amino acid sequence: CASSPRGAKNIQYF.

This clonotype was seen many times. The chain uses TRBV7-2 and TRBJ2-5; possible D gene TRBD2, 6 bases. Trimming cost V 5 bases and J 1 base, with 11 bases left between them. This CDR3 has 14 residues. Germline-derived CDR1 and CDR2 are SGHTA and FQGNSA. CDR3 sequence: CASSIGGTQETQYF. The CDR3, as DNA: TGTGCCAGCAGCATCGGAGGGACCCAAGAGACCCAGTACTTC.

This clonotype was observed many times. The chain uses TRBV5-1 and TRBJ1-2; D is undetermined. Germline CDR1 reads SGHRS; CDR2 reads YFSETQ. The CDR3 totals 13 residues. Trimming stripped 4 bases from V and 1 base from J, with 8 bases between. The CDR3 sequence: CASSEDGNYGYTF. In DNA, the CDR3 is TGCGCCAGCAGCGAGGATGGTAACTATGGCTACACCTTC. The full variable domain, rest sourced from reference TRBV5-1 and TRBJ1-2, is KAGVTQTPRYLIKTRGQQVTLSCSPISGHRSVSWYQQTPGQGLQFLFEYFSETQRNKGNFPGRFSGRQFSNSRSEMNVSTLELGDSALYLCASSEDGNYGYTFGSGTRLTVV.

A word on this clonotype: A much larger clone lies a single base off, so this may be a read error. J is TRBJ1-1 and V is TRBV7-3; D remains unclear. Per germline, CDR1 SGHTA and CDR2 FQGTGA. This CDR3 contains 14 residues. The CDR3 DNA reads as TGTGCCAGCAGCTTATCACCCACTTACACTGTAGCTTTCTTT. Its protein is CASSLSPTYTVAFF. The complete variable domain, with remaining parts taken from reference TRBV7-3 and TRBJ1-1, reads GAGVSQTPSNKVTEKGKYVELRCDPISGHTALYWYRQSLGQGPEFLIYFQGTGAADDSGLPNDRFFAVRPEGSVSTLKIQRTERGDSAVYLCASSLSPTYTVAFFGQGTRLTVV.

This clonotype was seen more than once but under ten times. This chain uses TRBV6-5 with TRBJ1-5; 8 bases map to TRBD1. Germline CDR1 reads MNHEY; CDR2 reads SVGAGI. This CDR3 region has 15 residues. V lost 6 bases to trimming and J lost 4 bases; unmatched junction nucleotides: 8. CDR3 nucleotide sequence: TGTGCCAGCAGCCCGGGACAGGCGGCAAATCAGCCCCAGCATTTT. This encodes CASSPGQAANQPQHF.

The chain uses TRBV30 and TRBJ2-5, with D unclear. Germline values: CDR1 GTSNPN, CDR2 SVGIG (reference sequence). Trimming removed 2 bases at V and 1 base at J, with 11 bases between. The CDR3 is 14 amino acids. CDR3 coding DNA: TGTGCCTGGAGTCCCATAGGGATCCAAGAGACCCAGTACTTC. It translates to CAWSPIGIQETQYF. Full variable domain (missing parts from reference TRBV30 and TRBJ2-5): SQTIHQWPATLVQPVGSPLSLECTVEGTSNPNLYWYRQAAGRGLQLLFYSVGIGQISSEVPQNLSASRPQDRQFILSSKKLLLSDSGFYLCAWSPIGIQETQYFGPGTRLLVL.